This TCR beta chain was sequenced for a study of blood T cell repertoires in COVID-19. The overall study: The study drew acute and convalescent COVID-19 samples from the United States, Italy and Spain.

Enrollment of patients from Seattle took place during active infection, with longitudinal follow-up. The authors' processing: It was from reference gene primer amplification that nucleated cell counts were estimated. Only in-frame clones appear in the TCRdb table, and some are missing; sequencing was by immunoSEQ multiplex PCR. V and J calls and clone size are copied from that table; D and trimming were computed from the DNA. Of about 440,000 clones in the sample, about 87% were seen once. CDR3 length equals 12 residues. Trimming removed 7 bases at V and 2 bases at J, with 11 bases between. CDR1 and CDR2 (germline): SQVTM, ANQGSEA.

The sequence derives from a woman aged 45-60 years with COVID-19, enrolled during active disease. Sequenced input: peripheral blood. The chain couples TRBV29-1 to TRBJ1-1, with D unclear. CDR3: CSARGTNTEAFF. The CDR3 DNA reads TGCAGCGCTAGAGGAACCAACACTGAAGCTTTCTTT. The whole variable domain, filled in from reference TRBV29-1 and TRBJ1-1, reads SAVISQKPSRDICQRGTSLTIQCQVDSQVTMMFWYRQQPGQSLTLIATANQGSEATYESGFVIDKFPISRPNLTFSTLTVSNMSPEDSSIYLCSARGTNTEAFFGQGTRLTVV.